This is a list of T cell receptor beta chains from one sample in a study of metastatic and nonmetastatic thyroid tumors. TCRdb re-called the PCR reads through MiXCR. The sample carries more than 10,000 clones, around a quarter recorded once. Sequences were obtained from tumor tissue. The receptors were gathered from a female donor with papillary thyroid cancer or a benign thyroid nodule (not recorded which). Some clones in this sample may be carry-over from other donors' samples. CDR3s include the opening cysteine and the closing phenylalanine or tryptophan. The D gene is left open where the match is weak. Clone size is stated in some rows and not others, as once, few, many or a class when expanded.

j_call v_call d_call clone_size cdr3_nt cdr3_aa
TRBJ1-1 TRBV2 TRBD1 NA TGTGCCAGCAGTGCCGATGGGACAGGGTGGACTGAAGCTTTCTTT CASSADGTGWTEAFF
TRBJ1-1 TRBV24-1 NA many TGTGCCACCAGTGGGGCCCAAGGTGGGTTGGACACTGAAGCTTTCTTT CATSGAQGGLDTEAFF
TRBJ2-7 TRBV9 TRBD2 many TGTGCCAGCAGCCACGGGTGGCGGGAGTGGGGCTACGAGCAGTACTTC CASSHGWREWGYEQYF
TRBJ2-3 TRBV6-1 TRBD1 few TGTGCCACCGGGGACAGGGACGGGAGGACGCAGTATTTT CATGDRDGRTQYF
TRBJ1-4 TRBV6-1 NA many TGTGCCAGCAGTTCAGCAGGAGCAACTAATGAAAAACTGTTTTTT CASSSAGATNEKLFF
TRBJ2-7 TRBV15 TRBD2 NA TGTGCCGCCAGCAGGAGTAGCGGGGGCTCCTACGAGCAGTACTTC CAASRSSGGSYEQYF
TRBJ1-2 TRBV4-2 NA many TGTGCCAGCAGCCAAGCCTTTCAGGTTAACTATGGCTACACCTTC CASSQAFQVNYGYTF
TRBJ2-7 TRBV6-1 NA few TGTGCCAGCAGCGAGGTCGGACGGAGAAACTACGAGCAGTACTTC CASSEVGRRNYEQYF
TRBJ2-1 TRBV24-1 TRBD1 NA TGTGCCACCAGTGATTTTCCCTCCGGGACAGGGGTGTATGAGCAGTTCTTC CATSDFPSGTGVYEQFF
TRBJ1-2 TRBV5-1 NA many TGCGCCAGCAGCTTGGTTGACGGCCTGGGGCAGGGCTACACCTTC CASSLVDGLGQGYTF
TRBJ2-3 TRBV28 NA few TGTTCCAGCAGGTGGGCGACAGATACGCAGTATTTT CSSRWATDTQYF
TRBJ2-7 TRBV6-5 NA few TGTGCCAGCAGTACTTGGGCAGGGCCCAGCTACGAGCAGTACTTC CASSTWAGPSYEQYF
TRBJ1-2 TRBV19 NA few TGTGCCAGTAGTTGGCAGGTCCTTAACTATGGCTACACCTTC CASSWQVLNYGYTF
TRBJ1-6 TRBV5-8 NA many TGTGCCAGCAGCGGGGCGAACATGGGGGTCAATTCACCCCTCCACTTT CASSGANMGVNSPLHF
TRBJ2-2 TRBV30 TRBD2 medium-sized TGTGCCTGGCTGATGGGGGAGGGGAACACCGGGGAGCTGTTTTTT CAWLMGEGNTGELFF
TRBJ2-3 TRBV12-3/TRBV12-4 TRBD2 many TGTGCCAGCAACACTAGATGGACTAGGAGCACAGATACGCAGTATTTT CASNTRWTRSTDTQYF
TRBJ2-7 TRBV3-1 TRBD1 NA TGTGCCAGCAGCCAAACGGGACAGGGGGCGAACGGGGTTTACGAGCAGTACTTC CASSQTGQGANGVYEQYF
TRBJ2-3 TRBV6-1 NA medium-sized TGTGCCAGCAGCACAGGGACGCAGTATTTT CASSTGTQYF
TRBJ2-7 TRBV7-9 NA NA TGTGCCAGCAGCCCCCAGGTCTCCTACGAGCAGTACTTC CASSPQVSYEQYF
TRBJ1-1 TRBV7-9 NA few TGTGCCAGCAGCGGCGGGGTGGGGAACACTGAAGCTTTCTTT CASSGGVGNTEAFF
TRBJ1-2 TRBV30 NA NA TGTGCCTGGAAATGGGGACCGCTGAACTATGGCTACACCTTC CAWKWGPLNYGYTF
TRBJ1-2 TRBV4-1 NA NA TGCGCCAGCAGCCAAGATGGGACATCGTATGGCTACACCTTC CASSQDGTSYGYTF
TRBJ1-1 TRBV3-1 NA few TGTGCCAGCAGCCACGGGCTGAACACTGGAGCTTTCTTT CASSHGLNTGAFF
TRBJ2-7 TRBV7-2 TRBD1 NA TGTGCCAGCATCAAACAGGGGCCCTCCTACGAGCAGTACTTC CASIKQGPSYEQYF
TRBJ1-4 TRBV5-1 NA many TGCGCCAGCAGCTTGGCCGGGGGGTACACTAATGAAAAACTGTTTTTT CASSLAGGYTNEKLFF
TRBJ2-1 TRBV6-1 NA NA TGTGCCAACAGTAAGGTTGCCGATGAGCAGTTCTTC CANSKVADEQFF
TRBJ1-1 TRBV2 TRBD1 NA TGTGCCAGCAGTCCTCCGACAGGGTCGAAGAACACTGAAGCTTTCTTT CASSPPTGSKNTEAFF
TRBJ1-3 TRBV18 TRBD1 NA TGTGCCAGCTCACAGGGACAGGTCTCTGGAAACACCGTATATTTT CASSQGQVSGNTVYF
TRBJ2-1 TRBV30 NA once TGTGCCTGGAGTGTGGTTAGCGGTGGATACAATGAGCAGTTCTTC CAWSVVSGGYNEQFF
TRBJ2-2 TRBV6-5 NA few TGTGCCAGCAGTTACAACAGCCTCGGGACCGGGGAGCTGTTTTTT CASSYNSLGTGELFF
TRBJ2-1 TRBV14 NA many TGTGCCAGCAGCCTTCAAGGGGTGGAGCAGTTCTTC CASSLQGVEQFF
TRBJ2-7 TRBV5-1 NA NA TGCGCCATCAGCTCGGAGTACCGTCACGAGCAGTACTTC CAISSEYRHEQYF
TRBJ2-1 TRBV6-1 NA medium-sized TGTGCCAGCCGACACCCGGATTTGAATGAGCAGTTCTTC CASRHPDLNEQFF
TRBJ2-2 TRBV19 TRBD1 medium-sized TGTGCCAGTAGTCGACAGGGAAGCACCGGGGAGCTGTTTTTT CASSRQGSTGELFF
TRBJ1-2 TRBV20-1 NA once TGCAGTGCTCCGTCCAGCCATGGGTGGAGTGGCTACACCTTC CSAPSSHGWSGYTF
TRBJ2-5 TRBV6-1 TRBD2 few TGTGCCAGCAGATCGACCGGGACTAGCGAAGAGACCCATTACTTC CASRSTGTSEETHYF
TRBJ1-2 TRBV30 TRBD1 medium-sized TGTGCCTGGAGGAGGGACAGGGGGTTTGGAGGCTACACCTTC CAWRRDRGFGGYTF
TRBJ2-2 TRBV11-2 NA NA TGTGCCAGCAGCTTAGTGGGCCAGGGAGACACCGGGGAGCTGTTTTTT CASSLVGQGDTGELFF
TRBJ2-5 TRBV4-1 NA medium-sized TGCGCCAGCAGCCAAGCCCAGGGTTCTTTGGAGACCCAGTACTTC CASSQAQGSLETQYF
TRBJ2-5 TRBV7-9 NA many TGTGCCAGCAGCTCCACTACGGGCGAAGAGACCCAGTACTTC CASSSTTGEETQYF
TRBJ1-2 TRBV27 TRBD1 NA TGTGCCAGCAGTTCCCGACAGGGAAGCTATGGCTACACCTTC CASSSRQGSYGYTF
TRBJ2-1 TRBV15 NA NA TGTGCCACCAGCAGAGCTCGTGGGGCGGGACCTTCACATGAGCAGCTCTTC CATSRARGAGPSHEQLF
TRBJ2-7 TRBV24-1 TRBD2 NA TGTGCCACCGGGGCCCGGGGGGAGTACGAGCAGTACTTC CATGARGEYEQYF
TRBJ1-6 TRBV7-8 NA medium-sized TGTGCCAGCAGCTTAGGGAGCTCCTATAATTCACCCCTCCACTTT CASSLGSSYNSPLHF
TRBJ1-2 TRBV5-6 TRBD1 once TGTGCCAGCAGCTCCTGGGACAGGGCTGGCTACACCTTC CASSSWDRAGYTF
TRBJ2-1 TRBV5-1 NA many TGCGCCAGTTCAGAGGCGACAATGAAGCAGTTCTTC CASSEATMKQFF
TRBJ1-2 TRBV19 TRBD1 many TGTGCCAGTCTGCCCTACGGGACAGGGCAAGGATCTAACTATGGCTACACCTTC CASLPYGTGQGSNYGYTF
TRBJ2-7 TRBV9 TRBD2 many TGTGCCAGCAGCGTAGGTATGACTAGCGGAATCTACGAGCAGTACTTC CASSVGMTSGIYEQYF
TRBJ1-5 TRBV19 NA NA TGTGCCAGTAGCCCATTAGTAGGGACACTTGATCAGCCCCAGCATTTT CASSPLVGTLDQPQHF
TRBJ1-1 TRBV7-9 TRBD1 many TGTGCCAGCAGCTCGCGACAGGGGACTGAAGCTTTCTTT CASSSRQGTEAFF
TRBJ2-1 TRBV27 NA NA TGTGCCAGCAGTTTAGGGGCTGGGAGTGAGCATTCCTTC CASSLGAGSEHSF
TRBJ1-6 TRBV12-3/TRBV12-4 TRBD1 NA TGTGCCAGCACCCCCGGGACAGAACATTCACCCCTCCACTTT CASTPGTEHSPLHF
TRBJ2-7 TRBV20-1 TRBD1 many TGCAGTGCTAGGGTATACAGGGGTGGCGAGCAGTACTTC CSARVYRGGEQYF
TRBJ2-2 TRBV6-6 NA many TGTGCCAGCAGTCACTCGGAGACGACCGGGGAGCTGTTTTTT CASSHSETTGELFF